These 13 T cell receptor beta chains were all obtained from the same sample, sequenced in a study of cytomegalovirus exposure and HLA in healthy donors listed by TCRdb under 2017. Library preparation was by the immunoSEQ multiplex PCR assay. For the multiplex PCR, a mixture combining 60 forward primers for TCR Vbeta segments and 13 reverse primers for TCR Jbeta segments was used. TCRdb took over this immuneACCESS table, retaining in-frame rearrangements with V and J assigned. Such tables are incomplete; in checked studies, under half of the missing clones stem from an unresolved V gene, and the remainder is unexplained. Counted in this sample were approximately 210,000 clones; roughly 77% of them appeared once. The ten largest make up around 1.5% of the sample. Sequenced: PBMCs. These receptors were taken from a woman aged 45-65 years in good health and CMV-seronegative.

This chain connects TRBV19 to TRBJ2-4, with 8 bases fitting TRBD1. Germline CDR1 reads LNHDA; CDR2 reads SQIVND (reference sequence). The CDR3 covers 16 residues. V lost 4 bases and J lost 0; bases outside the gene matches: 5. The CDR3 DNA is TGTGCCAGTAGTACTAGGACAGGGCTAGCCAAAAACATTCAGTACTTC. The encoded protein is CASSTRTGLAKNIQYF.

This clone was observed once. V usage is TRBV11-2 and J usage is TRBJ1-1; D is possibly TRBD1 (6 bases). CDR3 size: 13 residues. From germline, CDR1 is SGHAT and CDR2 FQNNGV. The V gene lost 4 bases and the J gene lost 6 bases, with 12 bases spanning the gap. For the CDR3, the DNA is TGTGCCAGCAGCTCAACAGGGTTCCCTGAAGCTTTCTTT. This codes for CASSSTGFPEAFF.

V is TRBV5-1 and J is TRBJ1-1; D might be TRBD1 (6 bases). The germline CDR1 and CDR2 sequences are SGHRS and YFSETQ. Trimming removed 4 bases at V and 5 bases at J, with 9 bases between. The CDR3 consists of 12 residues. CDR3 region: CASSRGATEAFF. DNA for the CDR3: TGCGCCAGCAGCCGGGGGGCGACTGAAGCTTTCTTT.

The chain couples TRBV7-9 to TRBJ1-2, with TRBD1 as a possible D gene (5 bases). The CDR3 runs to 15 residues. Between the trimmed V and J ends, which lost 4 bases and 6 bases, there was a span of 18 bases. Germline-derived CDR1 and CDR2 are SEHNR and FQNEAQ (reference sequence). The CDR3 loop reads CASSSPGLAGNGYTF. The CDR3 DNA sequence: TGTGCCAGCAGCTCCCCGGGTCTTGCAGGGAATGGCTACACCTTC.

The chain has TRBV10-3 and TRBJ2-1, with 9 positions matching TRBD1. With 6 bases clipped from V and 3 bases from J, the junction kept 9 bases outside the gene matches. Germline V gene lookup returns CDR1 ENHRY and CDR2 SYGVKD. The CDR3 runs to 16 residues. CDR3 nucleotide sequence: TGTGCCATCAGGGTCACCGGGACAGGGAACTACAATGAGCAGTTCTTC. Translating gives CAIRVTGTGNYNEQFF.

This clone has only a few counts. This sequence joins TRBV6-5 and TRBJ1-1, with D perhaps matching TRBD1 (5 bases). Trimming removed 7 bases at V and 4 bases at J, with 13 bases between. Germline CDR1 reads MNHEY; CDR2 reads SVGAGI. CDR3 length: 13 residues. The CDR3 nucleotides are TGTGCCAGCAATCTAGGGGAGGGCACTGAAGCTTTCTTT. The encoded protein is CASNLGEGTEAFF.

V and J are TRBV5-1 and TRBJ2-5; D possibly corresponds to TRBD2 (6 bases). The length of the CDR3 is 15 residues. The V end lost 3 bases, the J end lost 4 bases, and 16 bases lay between the germline ends. The V gene's germline CDR1 is SGHRS and CDR2 YFSETQ. CDR3 in amino acids: CASSSAGSGGETQYF. CDR3 in DNA: TGCGCCAGCAGCTCCGCGGGTAGCGGTGGAGAGACCCAGTACTTC.

The CDR3 loop is CASSLSGSGTDTQYF. The CDR3 nucleotides are TGTGCCAGCAGTTTAAGCGGGAGTGGGACAGATACGCAGTATTTT. The rearrangement joins TRBV28 to TRBJ2-3, with TRBD2 identical over 8 bases. The trim removed 2 bases at V and 3 bases at J, leaving 4 bases unmatched. Germline-derived CDR1 and CDR2 are MDHEN and SYDVKM. The CDR3 spans 15 residues.

This chain links TRBV5-1 with TRBJ2-5; D is possibly TRBD1 (6 bases). The assigned J gene may be wrong: the sequence end matches TRBJ2-7 better. Germline V gene lookup returns CDR1 SGHRS and CDR2 YFSETQ. The CDR3 loop spans 14 amino acids. The CDR3 protein is CASSVTGLNYEQYF. In DNA, the CDR3 is TGCGCCAGCAGCGTAACAGGGTTGAACTACGAGCAGTACTTC.

Notes on this clone: At one of its ends the junction is not consistent with the germline gene, which may arise from a read error. The chain joins TRBV9 to TRBJ2-7; 9 bases match TRBD2. The CDR3 spans 15 residues. Germline CDR1 is SGDLS and CDR2 is YYNGEE. The CDR3 region is CASSAGTSRGYEQCF. CDR3 bases: TGTGCCAGCAGCGCGGGGACTAGCCGAGGGTACGAGCAGTGCTTC.

As DNA, the CDR3 is TGTGCCAGCTCACGACGGGGGCTAGCGGGGGCACGGAGCACAGATACGCAGTATTTT. Encoded protein: CASSRRGLAGARSTDTQYF. The gene calls are TRBV18 and TRBJ2-3, with TRBD2 matching 10 bases. From germline, CDR1 is KGHSH and CDR2 LQKENI. The CDR3 is 19 residues long. After removal of 4 bases from V and 0 bases from J, the junction contained 13 bases not matched to a gene. The variable domain in full, completed from reference TRBV18 and TRBJ2-3, reads NAGVMQNPRHLVRRRGQEARLRCSPMKGHSHVYWYRQLPEEGLKFMVYLQKENIIDESGMPKERFSAEFPKEGPSILRIQQVVRGDSAAYFCASSRRGLAGARSTDTQYFGPGTRLTVL.

This clone turned up a few times. The chain is built from TRBV30 and TRBJ1-2; D ambiguous. Looked up from germline, CDR1 is GTSNPN and CDR2 is SVGIG (reference sequence). Trimming shortened V by 0 bases and J by 8 bases, and 13 bases separated the two germline ends. This CDR3 is 13 amino acids long. The CDR3 spells CAWSVLRTGGYTF. The CDR3 nucleotides read TGTGCCTGGAGTGTACTGAGAACGGGGGGCTACACCTTC.

CDR3 sequence reads: CATYRDRNSPLHF. CDR3 nucleotide sequence: TGTGCCACCTACCGGGACAGGAATTCACCCCTCCACTTT. V usage is TRBV10-3 and J usage is TRBJ1-6; TRBD1 matches 8 bases. Germline V gene sequence: CDR1 ENHRY, CDR2 SYGVKD. This CDR3 is built from 13 residues. Unmatched junction bases numbered 6, after V lost 10 bases and J lost 7 bases.